This TCR beta chain originates from a study of response to subunit inactivated influenza vaccine. The study, taken as a whole, reports: The authors offered the suggestion that each seasonal influenza vaccination recruits few new T cells.

Via MiXCR, TCRdb re-called the RT-PCR reads, giving one row per CDR3 protein. The sample holds some 500,000 distinct CDR3 sequences, 15% to 20% seen once. At least ten counts were recorded for this clonotype. Its antigen is not known. The sample was CD4+ T cells sorted from PBMCs, taken around 25 months after vaccination. The receptor was derived from a man between 50 and 69 years old who received an inactivated influenza vaccine.

CDR3 bases: TGCGCCAGCAGCTTGGCGGGAAGGACAATCTTGGTCGGGGAACCAGAGACCCAGTACTTC. It specifies CASSLAGRTILVGEPETQYF. The gene calls are TRBV5-1 and TRBJ2-5; D tentatively reads TRBD1 or TRBD2 (5 bases each). CDR1 SGHRS and CDR2 YFSETQ come from the germline V gene. The germline V and J ends were trimmed by 0 bases and 4 bases, with 28 bases remaining between them. The length of the CDR3 is 20 residues.